These 20 T cell receptor beta chains originate from one sample sequenced in a study of blood T cell repertoires in COVID-19. Assay: immunoSEQ multiplex PCR; the TCRdb copy retains only in-frame clones and omits some. The sample records approximately 300,000 clones, approximately 86% being singletons. The sequencing sample was made of peripheral blood. The receptors were gathered from a woman in her forties or fifties who had recovered from COVID-19.

The count of this clone is one. This sequence joins TRBV29-1 and TRBJ2-7; D is perhaps TRBD1 (5 bases). The germline V gene encodes CDR1 SQVTM and CDR2 ANQGSEA. The CDR3 runs to 12 residues. Deletions cut 4 bases from V and 3 bases from J, with 10 bases between. The CDR3 region is CSVGQNFYEQYF. In DNA, the CDR3 is TGCAGCGTTGGACAGAATTTCTACGAGCAGTACTTC.

This clone has only one observation. This chain joins TRBV9 and TRBJ1-1; 8 bases match TRBD1. The CDR3 length is 14 residues. Germline-derived CDR1 and CDR2 are SGDLS and YYNGEE. The J segment lost 5 bases and the V segment lost 0 bases, leaving 3 bases of the junction unmatched. The CDR3 spells CASSVVQGGTEAFF. The CDR3 coding sequence is TGTGCCAGCAGCGTAGTACAGGGGGGGACTGAAGCTTTCTTT. Together with reference TRBV9 and TRBJ1-1, the CDR3 gives the full variable domain: DSGVTQTPKHLITATGQRVTLRCSPRSGDLSVYWYQQSLDQGLQFLIQYYNGEERAKGNILERFSAQQFPDLHSELNLSSLELGDSALYFCASSVVQGGTEAFFGQGTRLTVV.

The sample holds a few counts of this clone. This rearrangement joins TRBV5-1 to TRBJ2-5, with 10 nucleotides matching TRBD1. V lost 2 bases and J lost 5; bases outside the gene matches: 9. This CDR3 comprises 16 residues. Germline V CDR1 and CDR2: SGHRS, YFSETQ. As DNA, the CDR3 is TGCGCCAGCAGCTTTCGCCGACAGGGGGCCGGGGAGACCCAGTACTTC. Translation: CASSFRRQGAGETQYF.

The gene calls are TRBV7-3 and TRBJ2-3, with 8 bases lining up with TRBD2. The CDR3 is made up of 14 amino acids. The J segment lost 8 bases and the V segment lost 5 bases, leaving 9 bases of the junction unmatched. Germline V gene lookup returns CDR1 SGHTA and CDR2 FQGTGA. The chain's CDR3 is CASSISGVPGTQYF. The DNA of the CDR3 is TGTGCCAGCAGCATTAGCGGGGTCCCCGGTACGCAGTATTTT.

The chain combines TRBV19 with TRBJ1-5; D is ambiguous. V was cut by 8 bases and J by 1 base, with 6 bases left in between. Germline-derived CDR1 and CDR2 are LNHDA and SQIVND (reference sequence). This CDR3 comprises 12 residues. The CDR3 loop reads CASGHSNQPQHF. The CDR3 region has the DNA TGTGCCAGTGGGCACAGCAATCAGCCCCAGCATTTT.

The chain carries TRBV7-2 and TRBJ1-1, with unresolved D. CDR1 is SGHTA, CDR2 FQGNSA, per germline. The CDR3 runs to 13 residues. V shed 5 bases and J shed 0 bases, with 7 bases lying between them. The CDR3 loop is CASSQIMNTEAFF. CDR3 in DNA: TGTGCCAGCAGCCAGATTATGAACACTGAAGCTTTCTTT.

V usage is TRBV5-5 and J usage is TRBJ1-1; D gene ambiguous. The V gene's germline CDR1 is SGHKS and CDR2 YYEKEE (reference sequence). The CDR3 covers 15 residues. Trimming took 1 base from V and 0 from J, leaving 10 bases between them. In DNA form, the CDR3 reads TGTGCCAGCAGCTTGAACGGACTGATGAACACTGAAGCTTTCTTT. This sequence encodes CASSLNGLMNTEAFF.

V and J are TRBV28 and TRBJ2-7, with TRBD2 identical over 11 bases. The ends lost 7 bases at V and 3 bases at J; junction bases unmatched: 8. The CDR3 totals 15 residues. The V gene's germline CDR1 is MDHEN and CDR2 SYDVKM. This CDR3 is CASTGTSGHLYEQYF. CDR3 bases: TGTGCCAGCACCGGGACTAGCGGACACCTCTACGAGCAGTACTTC.

The chain carries TRBV3-1 (or the pseudogene TRBV3-2) and TRBJ1-3; 9 bases match TRBD1. CDR3 length: 15 amino acids. The V gene end was trimmed by 3 bases and the J gene end by 0 bases; junction bases not matched to a gene: 0. Germline-derived CDR1 and CDR2 are LGHDT and YNNKEL (reference sequence). The CDR3 is CASSQTGGSGNTIYF. DNA of the CDR3: TGTGCCAGCAGCCAGACAGGGGGCTCTGGAAACACCATATATTTT.

This clone was picked up one time. The chain has TRBV27 and TRBJ1-6; D unresolved. Germline V gene sequence: CDR1 MNHEY, CDR2 SMNVEV (reference sequence). CDR3 length: 15 residues. Trimming took 3 bases from V and 2 from J, leaving 8 bases between them. CDR3 in amino acids: CASSLGGTYNSPLHF. Written as DNA, the CDR3 is TGTGCCAGCAGTTTGGGAGGGACCTATAATTCACCCCTCCACTTT.

The chain couples TRBV7-2 to TRBJ1-1, with D maybe TRBD1 (6 bases). V was shortened by 2 bases and J by 4 bases, with 11 bases between the two germline ends. Looked up from germline, CDR1 is SGHTA and CDR2 is FQGNSA. This CDR3 contains 14 residues. The CDR3 DNA sequence: TGTGCCAGCAGCTTATTAGGGGGGGGCACTGAAGCTTTCTTT. This sequence encodes CASSLLGGGTEAFF.

The rearrangement uses TRBV27 and TRBJ1-5, with D unresolved. Germline CDR1 reads MNHEY; CDR2 reads SMNVEV (reference sequence). This CDR3 contains 14 residues. Trimming shortened V by 6 bases and J by 2 bases, and 11 bases separated the two germline ends. The DNA for the CDR3 is TGTGCCAGCAGCGGGGATGGGGGCAATCAGCCCCAGCATTTT. Residues: CASSGDGGNQPQHF.

Note on this clone: Other DNA sequences in this sample translate to the same CDR3. This chain uses TRBV7-9 with TRBJ1-1, with D hard to call. This CDR3 spans 13 amino acids. CDR1 and CDR2 from the germline V gene are SEHNR and FQNEAQ (reference sequence). Deletions cut 3 bases from V and 1 base from J, with 6 bases between. The CDR3 DNA sequence: TGTGCCAGCAGCTTCGGTGGGAACACTGAAGCTTTCTTT. Protein sequence: CASSFGGNTEAFF.

This rearrangement joins TRBV5-5 to TRBJ1-6, with a tentative D call TRBD1 (5 bases). This CDR3 is built from 15 residues. The V gene lost 0 bases and the J gene lost 14 bases, with 18 bases spanning the gap. The germline CDR1 and CDR2 sequences are SGHKS and YYEKEE (reference sequence). For the CDR3, the DNA is TGTGCCAGCAGCTTGGTCGGACGGGACTCGGGGACCCTCCACTTT. Translated: CASSLVGRDSGTLHF.

This clone appeared a few times. This chain connects TRBV5-1 to TRBJ2-3; 8 bases agree with TRBD1. The CDR3 extends over 16 amino acids. Trimming took 4 bases from V and 2 from J; bases not matched to a gene: 9. CDR1 is SGHRS, CDR2 YFSETQ, per germline. CDR3 nucleotide sequence: TGCGCCAGCAGCACGACAGGGGATATTCCCACAGATACGCAGTATTTT. Translation: CASSTTGDIPTDTQYF.

The genes are TRBV27 and TRBJ2-3; maybe TRBD2 (5 bases). The CDR3 sequence is 16 residues long. The V end lost 5 bases, the J end lost 2 bases, and 17 bases lay between the germline ends. Germline V CDR1 and CDR2: MNHEY, SMNVEV (reference sequence). The CDR3 sequence: CASSLRRRWYTDTQYF. The CDR3 DNA reads TGTGCCAGCAGTCTCCGTAGGAGGTGGTACACAGATACGCAGTATTTT.

This clone was seen only once. The V and J genes are TRBV7-3 and TRBJ2-2, with TRBD1 matching over 9 bases. Trimming cost V 4 bases and J 4 bases; bases outside gene matches: 1. CDR3 length equals 14 residues. Germline CDR1 SGHTA, CDR2 FQGTGA. CDR3 region: CASSWDRATGELFF. In DNA, the CDR3 is TGTGCCAGCAGCTGGGACAGGGCCACCGGGGAGCTGTTTTTT.

This chain joins TRBV4-1 and TRBJ2-5; 7 bases agree with TRBD1. Germline-derived CDR1 and CDR2 are MGHRA and YSYEKL. V lost 1 base to trimming and J lost 5 bases; unmatched junction nucleotides: 7. The CDR3 totals 15 residues. This CDR3 is CASSQGEGARETQYF. For the CDR3, the DNA is TGCGCCAGCAGCCAAGGAGAGGGGGCGCGGGAGACCCAGTACTTC.

The rearrangement uses TRBV7-2 and TRBJ2-2; 13 bases line up with TRBD2. The V gene's germline CDR1 is SGHTA and CDR2 FQGNSA. The CDR3 extends over 16 amino acids. V shed 6 bases and J 1 base; nucleotides not matched to a gene: 2. DNA of the CDR3: TGTGCCAGCAGTAGGACTAGCGGGAGGAACACCGGGGAGCTGTTTTTT. As protein: CASSRTSGRNTGELFF.

The rearrangement links TRBV4-2 to TRBJ1-2, with unresolved D. CDR1 and CDR2 from the germline V gene are LGHNA and YNFKEQ. CDR3 size: 13 residues. The V end was cut by 1 base, the J end by 5 bases, with 8 bases between. The CDR3 DNA reads TGTGCCAGCAGCCAAGCACCGGAGTATGGCTACACCTTC. It specifies CASSQAPEYGYTF.